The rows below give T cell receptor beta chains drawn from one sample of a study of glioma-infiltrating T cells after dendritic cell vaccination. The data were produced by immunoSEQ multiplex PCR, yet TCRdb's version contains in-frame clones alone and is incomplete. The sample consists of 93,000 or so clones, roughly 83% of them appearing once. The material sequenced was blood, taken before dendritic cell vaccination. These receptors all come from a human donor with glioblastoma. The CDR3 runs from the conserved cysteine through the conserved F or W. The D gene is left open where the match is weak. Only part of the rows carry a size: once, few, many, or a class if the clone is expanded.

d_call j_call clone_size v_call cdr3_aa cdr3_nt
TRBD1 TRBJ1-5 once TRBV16 CASSGHRGVEPQHF TGTGCCAGCAGCGGCCACAGGGGAGTGGAGCCCCAGCATTTT
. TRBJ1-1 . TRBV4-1 CASSQDAGTEAFF TGCGCCAGCAGCCAAGACGCGGGGACTGAAGCTTTCTTT
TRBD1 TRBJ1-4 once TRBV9 CASSEDRGHEKLFF TGTGCCAGCAGCGAGGACAGGGGGCATGAAAAACTGTTTTTT
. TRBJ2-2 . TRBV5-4 CASSSPQGAGELFF TGTGCCAGCAGCTCCCCACAAGGGGCCGGGGAGCTGTTTTTT
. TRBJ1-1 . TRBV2 CASRARTEFTEAFF TGTGCCAGCAGGGCCAGGACAGAATTCACTGAAGCTTTCTTT
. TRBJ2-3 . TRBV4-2 CASSQEFYSGNHQADTQYF TGTGCCAGCAGCCAAGAATTTTACTCGGGGAACCACCAGGCAGATACGCAGTATTTT
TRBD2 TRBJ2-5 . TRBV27 CASSTRASGTLETQYF TGTGCCAGCAGTACTCGGGCTAGCGGGACTTTAGAGACCCAGTACTTC
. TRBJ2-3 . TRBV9 CASSVYASVADTQYF TGTGCCAGCAGCGTATATGCTAGCGTAGCAGATACGCAGTATTTT
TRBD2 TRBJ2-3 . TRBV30 CASRRVAGGPLVQYF TGTGCCTCCCGCCGGGTAGCGGGAGGGCCATTAGTACAGTATTTT
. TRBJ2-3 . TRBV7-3 CASSADRTDTQYF TGTGCCAGCAGCGCCGATCGGACAGATACGCAGTATTTT
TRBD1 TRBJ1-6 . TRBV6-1 CASRNRGRRNSPLHF TGTGCCAGCAGAAACAGGGGGCGCCGGAATTCACCCCTCCACTTT
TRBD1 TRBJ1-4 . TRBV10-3 CAISPGTGVGNNEKLFF TGTGCCATCAGTCCCGGGACAGGGGTTGGGAATAATGAAAAACTGTTTTTT
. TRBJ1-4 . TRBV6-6 CASSSLIGEKLFF TGTGCCAGCAGCTCCCTCATCGGTGAAAAACTGTTTTTT
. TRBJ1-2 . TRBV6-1 CASSEDRKGYGYTF TGTGCCAGCAGTGAAGACAGGAAGGGCTATGGCTACACCTTC
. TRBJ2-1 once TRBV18 CASSPSHDTGEQFF TGTGCCAGCTCACCATCCCATGACACGGGAGAGCAGTTCTTC
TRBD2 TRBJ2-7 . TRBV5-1 CASSLPPSGRAYEQYF TGCGCCAGCAGCTTGCCCCCTAGCGGGAGAGCCTACGAGCAGTACTTC
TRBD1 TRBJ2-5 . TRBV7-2 CASSSQQGFQETQYF TGTGCCAGCAGCTCGCAACAGGGGTTCCAAGAGACCCAGTACTTC
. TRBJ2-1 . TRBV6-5 CASSAPGPGEQFF TGTGCCAGCAGCGCCCCGGGTCCCGGTGAGCAGTTCTTC
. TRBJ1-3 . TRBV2 CASRQTLSGNTIYF TGTGCCAGCAGGCAGACACTCTCTGGAAACACCATATATTTT
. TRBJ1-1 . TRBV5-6 CASSLTGLNTEAFF TGTGCCAGCAGCTTGACAGGGCTGAACACTGAAGCTTTCTTT
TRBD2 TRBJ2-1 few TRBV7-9 CASLRDYHNEQFF TGTGCCAGCCTGCGGGACTATCACAATGAGCAGTTCTTC
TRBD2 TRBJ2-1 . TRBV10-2 CASSETGLAFYNEQFF TGCGCCAGCAGTGAGACTGGACTAGCTTTCTACAATGAGCAGTTCTTC
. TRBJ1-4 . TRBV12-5 CASGLGGHEKLFF TGTGCTAGTGGTTTGGGGGGGCATGAAAAACTGTTTTTT
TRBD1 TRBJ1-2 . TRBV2 CASSRDRDYGYTF TGTGCCAGCAGCCGGGACAGGGATTATGGCTACACCTTC
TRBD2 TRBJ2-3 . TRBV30 CAWSVPAGGLADTQYF TGTGCCTGGAGTGTACCAGCGGGGGGGCTAGCAGATACGCAGTATTTT
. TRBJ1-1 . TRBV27 CASSLGGNTEAFF TGTGCCAGCAGTTTAGGCGGAAACACTGAAGCTTTCTTT
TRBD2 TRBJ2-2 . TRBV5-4 CASSLVGTTNTGELFF TGTGCCAGCAGCTTGGTTGGGACTACGAACACCGGGGAGCTGTTTTTT
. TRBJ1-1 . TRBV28 CASSFSPGRGLDLNTEAFF TGTGCCAGCAGTTTCTCCCCTGGAAGGGGCCTCGACCTGAACACTGAAGCTTTCTTT
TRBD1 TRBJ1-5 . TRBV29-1 CSVIERQGRNQPQHF TGCAGCGTTATCGAACGACAGGGACGAAATCAGCCCCAGCATTTT
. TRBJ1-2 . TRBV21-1 CASSNGPAVYGYTF TGTGCCAGCAGCAACGGCCCAGCGGTCTATGGCTACACCTTC
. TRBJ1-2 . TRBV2 CASSEQPPQDYGYTF TGTGCCAGCAGTGAACAGCCTCCGCAGGACTATGGCTACACCTTC